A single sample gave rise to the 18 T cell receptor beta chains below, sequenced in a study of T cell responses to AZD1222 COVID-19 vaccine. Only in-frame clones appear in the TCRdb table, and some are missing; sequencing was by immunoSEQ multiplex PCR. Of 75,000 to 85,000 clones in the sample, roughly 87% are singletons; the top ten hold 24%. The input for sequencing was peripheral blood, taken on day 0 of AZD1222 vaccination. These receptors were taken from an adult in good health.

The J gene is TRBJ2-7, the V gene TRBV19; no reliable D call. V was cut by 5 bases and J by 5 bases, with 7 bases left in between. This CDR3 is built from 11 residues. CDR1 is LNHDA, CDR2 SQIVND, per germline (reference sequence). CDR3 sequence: CASSESDEQYF. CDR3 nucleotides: TGTGCCAGTAGTGAGTCTGACGAGCAGTACTTC.

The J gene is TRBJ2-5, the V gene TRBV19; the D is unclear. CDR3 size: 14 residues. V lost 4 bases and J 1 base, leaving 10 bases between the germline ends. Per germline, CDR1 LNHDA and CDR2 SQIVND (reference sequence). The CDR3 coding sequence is TGTGCCAGTAGTACCTCGCCGACCCAAGAGACCCAGTACTTC. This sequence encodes CASSTSPTQETQYF.

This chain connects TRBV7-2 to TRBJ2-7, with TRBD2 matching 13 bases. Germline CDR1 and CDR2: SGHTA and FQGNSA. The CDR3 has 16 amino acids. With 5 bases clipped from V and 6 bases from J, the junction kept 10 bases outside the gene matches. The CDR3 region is CASSEDLGLAGREQYF. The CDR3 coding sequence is TGTGCCAGCAGCGAAGACCTGGGACTAGCGGGACGCGAGCAGTACTTC.

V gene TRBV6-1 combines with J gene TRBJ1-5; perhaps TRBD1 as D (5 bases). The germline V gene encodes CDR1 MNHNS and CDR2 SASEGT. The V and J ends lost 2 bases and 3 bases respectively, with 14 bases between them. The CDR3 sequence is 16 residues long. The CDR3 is CASSESGQGLNQPQHF. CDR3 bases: TGTGCCAGCAGTGAATCGGGGCAGGGACTCAATCAGCCCCAGCATTTT.

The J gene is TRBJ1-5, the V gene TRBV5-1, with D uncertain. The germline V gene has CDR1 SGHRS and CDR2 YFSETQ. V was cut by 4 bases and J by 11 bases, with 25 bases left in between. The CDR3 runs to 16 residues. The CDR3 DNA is TGCGCCAGCAGCCCAGCCCATTCAGAGATATCAGCGTCCCAGCATTTT. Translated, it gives CASSPAHSEISASQHF.

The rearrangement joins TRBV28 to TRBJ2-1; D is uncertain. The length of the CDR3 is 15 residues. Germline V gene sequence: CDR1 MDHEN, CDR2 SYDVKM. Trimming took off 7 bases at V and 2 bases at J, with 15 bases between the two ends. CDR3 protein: CASNSPFETYNEQFF. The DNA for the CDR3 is TGTGCCAGCAATAGTCCCTTCGAAACCTACAATGAGCAGTTCTTC.

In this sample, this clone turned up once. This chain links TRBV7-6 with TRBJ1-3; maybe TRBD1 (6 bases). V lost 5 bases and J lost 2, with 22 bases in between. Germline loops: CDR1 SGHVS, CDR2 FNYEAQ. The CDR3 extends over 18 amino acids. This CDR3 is CASSPLRGGRSAGNTIYF. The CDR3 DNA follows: TGTGCCAGCAGCCCACTAAGGGGGGGGAGAAGCGCTGGAAACACCATATATTTT.

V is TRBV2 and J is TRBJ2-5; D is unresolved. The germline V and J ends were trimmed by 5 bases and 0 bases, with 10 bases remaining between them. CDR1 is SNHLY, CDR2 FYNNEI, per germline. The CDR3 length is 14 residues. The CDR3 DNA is TGTGCCAGCAGTATCTCGGATAACCAAGAGACCCAGTACTTC. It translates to CASSISDNQETQYF.

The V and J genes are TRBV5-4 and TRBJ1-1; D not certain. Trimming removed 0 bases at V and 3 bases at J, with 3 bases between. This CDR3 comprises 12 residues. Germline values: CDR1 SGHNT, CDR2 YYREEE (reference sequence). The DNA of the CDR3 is TGTGCCAGCAGCTTGGGCGACACTGAAGCTTTCTTT. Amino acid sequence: CASSLGDTEAFF. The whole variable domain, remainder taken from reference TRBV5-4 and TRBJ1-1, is ETGVTQSPTHLIKTRGQQVTLRCSSQSGHNTVSWYQQALGQGPQFIFQYYREEENGRGNFPPRFSGLQFPNYSSELNVNALELDDSALYLCASSLGDTEAFFGQGTRLTVV.

The CDR3, as DNA: TGTGCCAGCAGCCGGGACTTCGGGGGCGAGCAGTACTTC. Translating gives CASSRDFGGEQYF. The V and J genes are TRBV5-5 and TRBJ2-7, with D possibly matching TRBD2 (6 bases). CDR3 length: 13 amino acids. Germline loops: CDR1 SGHKS, CDR2 YYEKEE (reference sequence). V shed 4 bases and J shed 6 bases, with 14 bases lying between them. Supplemented by reference TRBV5-5 and TRBJ2-7, the full variable domain reads DAGVTQSPTHLIKTRGQQVTLRCSPISGHKSVSWYQQVLGQGPQFIFQYYEKEERGRGNFPDRFSARQFPNYSSELNVNALLLGDSALYLCASSRDFGGEQYFGPGTRLTVT.

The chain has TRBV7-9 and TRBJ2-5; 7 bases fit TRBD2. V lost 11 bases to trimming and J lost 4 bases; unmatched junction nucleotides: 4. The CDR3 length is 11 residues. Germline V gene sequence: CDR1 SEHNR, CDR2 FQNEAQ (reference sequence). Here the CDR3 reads CASGGGETQYF. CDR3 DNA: TGTGCCTCTGGGGGGGGAGAGACCCAGTACTTC.

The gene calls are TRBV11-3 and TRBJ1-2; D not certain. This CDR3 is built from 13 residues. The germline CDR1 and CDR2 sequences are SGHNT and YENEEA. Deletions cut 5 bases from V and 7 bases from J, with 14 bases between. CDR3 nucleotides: TGTGCCAGCAGCGTTGTTAGTGGAGGTGGCTACACCTTC. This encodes CASSVVSGGGYTF.

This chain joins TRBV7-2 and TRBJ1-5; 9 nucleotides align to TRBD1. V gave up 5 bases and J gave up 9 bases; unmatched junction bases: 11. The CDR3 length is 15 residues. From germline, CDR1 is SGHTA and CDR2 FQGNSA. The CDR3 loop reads CASSPRGTGTWPQHF. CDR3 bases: TGTGCCAGCAGCCCGAGAGGGACAGGGACTTGGCCCCAGCATTTT.

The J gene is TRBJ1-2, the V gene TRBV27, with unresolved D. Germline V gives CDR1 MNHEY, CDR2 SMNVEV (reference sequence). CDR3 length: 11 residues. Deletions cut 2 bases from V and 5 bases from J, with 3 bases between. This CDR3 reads CASSLGYGYTF. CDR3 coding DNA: TGTGCCAGCAGTTTAGGGTATGGCTACACCTTC.

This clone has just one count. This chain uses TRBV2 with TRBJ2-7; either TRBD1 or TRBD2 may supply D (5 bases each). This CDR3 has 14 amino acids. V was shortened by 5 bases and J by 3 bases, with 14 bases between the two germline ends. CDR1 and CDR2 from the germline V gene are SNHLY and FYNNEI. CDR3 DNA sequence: TGTGCCAGCAGTACCCGGGACCCAATCTACGAGCAGTACTTC. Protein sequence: CASSTRDPIYEQYF.

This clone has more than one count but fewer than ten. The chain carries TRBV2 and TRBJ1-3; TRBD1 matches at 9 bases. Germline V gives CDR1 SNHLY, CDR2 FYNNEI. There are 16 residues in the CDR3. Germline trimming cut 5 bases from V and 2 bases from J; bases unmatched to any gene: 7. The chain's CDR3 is CASSLDRGFAGNTIYF. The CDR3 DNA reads TGTGCCAGCAGTCTTGACAGGGGGTTCGCTGGAAACACCATATATTTT.

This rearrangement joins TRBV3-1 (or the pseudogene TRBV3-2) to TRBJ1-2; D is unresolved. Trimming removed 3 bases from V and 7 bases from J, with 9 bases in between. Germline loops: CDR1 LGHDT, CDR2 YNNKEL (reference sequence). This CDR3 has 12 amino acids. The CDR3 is CASSQATVGYTF. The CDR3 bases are TGTGCCAGCAGCCAGGCAACTGTTGGCTACACCTTC.

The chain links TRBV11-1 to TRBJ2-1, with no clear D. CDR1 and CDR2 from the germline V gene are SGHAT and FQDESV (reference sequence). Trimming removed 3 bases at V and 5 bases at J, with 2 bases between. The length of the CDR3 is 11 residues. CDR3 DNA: TGTGCCAGCAGCTTCGACAATGAGCAGTTCTTC. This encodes CASSFDNEQFF.